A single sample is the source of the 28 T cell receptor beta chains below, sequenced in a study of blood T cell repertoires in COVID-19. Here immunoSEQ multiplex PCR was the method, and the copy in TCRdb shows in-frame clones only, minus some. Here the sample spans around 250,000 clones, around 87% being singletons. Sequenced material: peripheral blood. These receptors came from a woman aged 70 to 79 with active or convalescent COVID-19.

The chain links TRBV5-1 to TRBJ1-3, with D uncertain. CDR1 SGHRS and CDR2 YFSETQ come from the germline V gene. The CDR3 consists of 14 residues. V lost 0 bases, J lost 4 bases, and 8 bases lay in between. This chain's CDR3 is CASSLGARGNTIYF. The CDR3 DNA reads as TGCGCCAGCAGCTTGGGGGCCCGGGGAAACACCATATATTTT.

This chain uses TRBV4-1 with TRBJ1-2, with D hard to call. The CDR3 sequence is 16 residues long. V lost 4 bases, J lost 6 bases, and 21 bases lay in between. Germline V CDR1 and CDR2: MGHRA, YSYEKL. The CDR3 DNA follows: TGCGCCAGCAGCCCGACCTTCAGTCGGGAAAGCCATGGCTACACCTTC. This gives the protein CASSPTFSRESHGYTF.

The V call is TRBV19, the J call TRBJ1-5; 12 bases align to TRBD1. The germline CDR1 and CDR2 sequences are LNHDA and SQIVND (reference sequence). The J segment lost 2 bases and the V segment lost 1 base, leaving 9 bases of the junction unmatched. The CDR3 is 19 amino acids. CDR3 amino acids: CASSIASGTGGIGNQPQHF. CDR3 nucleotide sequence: TGTGCCAGTAGTATAGCGTCCGGGACAGGGGGCATTGGCAATCAGCCCCAGCATTTT.

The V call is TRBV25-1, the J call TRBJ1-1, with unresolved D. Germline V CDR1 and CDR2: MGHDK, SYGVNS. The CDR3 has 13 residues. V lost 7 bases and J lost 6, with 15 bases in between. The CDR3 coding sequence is TGTGCCAGCACGGCCCTAGTGGTATCTGAAGCTTTCTTT. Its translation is CASTALVVSEAFF.

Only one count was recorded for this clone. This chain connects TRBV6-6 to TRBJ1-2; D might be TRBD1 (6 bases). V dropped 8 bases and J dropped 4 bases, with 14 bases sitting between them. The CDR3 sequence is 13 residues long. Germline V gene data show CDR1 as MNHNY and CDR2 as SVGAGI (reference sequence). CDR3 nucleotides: TGTGCCAGCGCCAAGGGACACCTCTATGGCTACACCTTC. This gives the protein CASAKGHLYGYTF.

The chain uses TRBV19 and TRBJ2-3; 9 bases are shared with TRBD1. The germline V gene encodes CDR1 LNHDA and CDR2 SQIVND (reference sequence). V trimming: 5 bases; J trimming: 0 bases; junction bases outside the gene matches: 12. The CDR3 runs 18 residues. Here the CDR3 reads CASSLGTGCLPSTDTQYF. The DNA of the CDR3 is TGTGCCAGTAGTCTCGGGACAGGGTGCCTACCTAGCACAGATACGCAGTATTTT. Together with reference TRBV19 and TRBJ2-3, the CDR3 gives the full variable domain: DGGITQSPKYLFRKEGQNVTLSCEQNLNHDAMYWYRQDPGQGLRLIYYSQIVNDFQKGDIAEGYSVSREKKESFPLTVTSAQKNPTAFYLCASSLGTGCLPSTDTQYFGPGTRLTVL.

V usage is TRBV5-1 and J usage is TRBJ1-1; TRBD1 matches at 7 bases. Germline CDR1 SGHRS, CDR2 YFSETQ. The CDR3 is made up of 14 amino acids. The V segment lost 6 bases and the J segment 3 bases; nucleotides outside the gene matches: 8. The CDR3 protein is CASKEPGGYTEAFF. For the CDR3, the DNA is TGCGCCAGCAAGGAGCCAGGGGGATACACTGAAGCTTTCTTT.

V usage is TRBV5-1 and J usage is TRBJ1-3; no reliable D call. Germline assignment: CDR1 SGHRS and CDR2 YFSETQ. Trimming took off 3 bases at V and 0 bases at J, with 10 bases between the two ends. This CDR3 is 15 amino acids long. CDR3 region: CASSSSGSSGNTIYF. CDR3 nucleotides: TGCGCCAGCAGCTCAAGTGGCAGCTCTGGAAACACCATATATTTT.

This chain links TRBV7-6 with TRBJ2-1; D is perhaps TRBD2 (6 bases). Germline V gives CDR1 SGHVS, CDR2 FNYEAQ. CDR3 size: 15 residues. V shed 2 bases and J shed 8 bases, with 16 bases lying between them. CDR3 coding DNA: TGTGCCAGCAGCTTAAGCGGGTATAACATCGATGAGCAGTTCTTC. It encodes CASSLSGYNIDEQFF. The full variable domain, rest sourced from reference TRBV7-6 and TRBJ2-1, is GAGVSQSPRYKVTKRGQDVALRCDPISGHVSLYWYRQALGQGPEFLTYFNYEAQQDKSGLPNDRFSAERPEGSISTLTIQRTEQRDSAMYRCASSLSGYNIDEQFFGPGTRLTVL.

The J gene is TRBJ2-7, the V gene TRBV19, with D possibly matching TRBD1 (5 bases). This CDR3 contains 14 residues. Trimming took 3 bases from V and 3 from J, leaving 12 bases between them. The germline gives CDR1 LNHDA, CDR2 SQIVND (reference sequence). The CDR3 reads CASSMGNRIYEQYF. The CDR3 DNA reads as TGTGCCAGTAGTATGGGGAACAGGATCTACGAGCAGTACTTC.

In nucleotides, the CDR3 is TGTGCCAGCCGTTGGGGGGGCTCAGGATCACCCCTCCACTTT. It encodes CASRWGGSGSPLHF. J is TRBJ1-6 and V is TRBV6-5; tentative D call: TRBD1 (6 bases). The CDR3 runs to 14 residues. CDR1 and CDR2 from the germline V gene are MNHEY and SVGAGI. V lost 8 bases and J lost 10, with 18 bases in between.

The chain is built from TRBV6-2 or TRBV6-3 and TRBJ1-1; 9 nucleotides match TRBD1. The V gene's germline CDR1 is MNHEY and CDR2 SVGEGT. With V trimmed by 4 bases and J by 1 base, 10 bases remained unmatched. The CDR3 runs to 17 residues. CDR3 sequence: CASSWRPAGQGNTEAFF. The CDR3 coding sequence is TGTGCCAGCAGTTGGAGACCTGCGGGACAGGGGAACACTGAAGCTTTCTTT.

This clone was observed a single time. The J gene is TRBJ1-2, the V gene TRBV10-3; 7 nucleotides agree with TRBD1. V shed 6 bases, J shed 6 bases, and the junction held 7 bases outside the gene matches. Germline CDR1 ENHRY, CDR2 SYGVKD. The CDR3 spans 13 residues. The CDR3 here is CAIRVNRGDGYTF. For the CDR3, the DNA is TGTGCCATCAGGGTAAACAGGGGCGATGGCTACACCTTC.

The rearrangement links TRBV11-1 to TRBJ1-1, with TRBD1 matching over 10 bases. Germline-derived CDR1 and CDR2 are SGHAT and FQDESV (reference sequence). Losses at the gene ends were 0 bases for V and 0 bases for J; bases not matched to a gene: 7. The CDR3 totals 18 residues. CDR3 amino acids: CASSLARGTGVVNTEAFF. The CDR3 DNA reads TGTGCCAGCAGCTTAGCGAGGGGGACAGGGGTCGTGAACACTGAAGCTTTCTTT.

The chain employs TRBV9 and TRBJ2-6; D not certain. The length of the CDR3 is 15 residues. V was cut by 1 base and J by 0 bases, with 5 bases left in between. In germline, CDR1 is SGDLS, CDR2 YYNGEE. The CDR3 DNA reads TGTGCCAGCAGCGTAACGAGCTCTGGGGCCAACGTCCTGACTTTC. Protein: CASSVTSSGANVLTF.

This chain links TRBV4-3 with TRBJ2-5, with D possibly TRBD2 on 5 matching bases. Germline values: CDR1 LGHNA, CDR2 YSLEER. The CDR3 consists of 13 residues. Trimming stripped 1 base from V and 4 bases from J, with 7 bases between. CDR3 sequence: CASSQGRGETQYF. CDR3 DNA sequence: TGCGCCAGCAGCCAAGGACGGGGAGAGACCCAGTACTTC.

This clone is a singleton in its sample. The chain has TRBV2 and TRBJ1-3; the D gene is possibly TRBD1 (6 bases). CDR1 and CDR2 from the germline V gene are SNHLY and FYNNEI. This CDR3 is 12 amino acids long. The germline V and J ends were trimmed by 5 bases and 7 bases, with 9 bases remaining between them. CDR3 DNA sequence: TGTGCCAGCAGTTTCGACAGGAACACCATATATTTT. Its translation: CASSFDRNTIYF.

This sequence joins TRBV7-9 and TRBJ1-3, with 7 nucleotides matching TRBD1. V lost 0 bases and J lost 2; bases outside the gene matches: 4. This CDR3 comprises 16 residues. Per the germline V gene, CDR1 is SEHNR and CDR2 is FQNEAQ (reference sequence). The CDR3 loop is CASSLADRLAGNTIYF. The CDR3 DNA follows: TGTGCCAGCAGCTTAGCGGACAGGCTCGCTGGAAACACCATATATTTT.

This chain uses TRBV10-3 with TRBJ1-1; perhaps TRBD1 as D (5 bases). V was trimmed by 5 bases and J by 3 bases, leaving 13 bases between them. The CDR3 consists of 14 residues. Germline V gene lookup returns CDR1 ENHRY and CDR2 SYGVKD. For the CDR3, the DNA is TGTGCCATCAGTTTCCAGGGAGGGGACACTGAAGCTTTCTTT. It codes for CAISFQGGDTEAFF.

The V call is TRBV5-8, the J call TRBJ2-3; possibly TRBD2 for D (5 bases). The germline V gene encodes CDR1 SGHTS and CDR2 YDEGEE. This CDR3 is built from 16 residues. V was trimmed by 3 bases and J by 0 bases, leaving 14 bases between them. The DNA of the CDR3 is TGTGCCAGCAGCTCAGAATTACTAGGTAGCACAGATACGCAGTATTTT. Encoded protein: CASSSELLGSTDTQYF.

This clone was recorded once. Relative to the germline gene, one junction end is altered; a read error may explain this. The CDR3 region is CASSPDRYQAQHF. The CDR3 DNA reads as TGTGCCAGCAGCCCGGACAGATATCAGGCCCAGCATTTT. The chain links TRBV27 to TRBJ1-5; D is possibly TRBD1 (6 bases). This CDR3 has 13 residues. Looked up from germline, CDR1 is MNHEY and CDR2 is SMNVEV (reference sequence).

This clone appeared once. CDR3 sequence: CASSLVGGDYEQYF. The CDR3 bases are TGTGCCAGCAGCTTAGTCGGGGGGGACTACGAGCAGTACTTC. The J gene is TRBJ2-7, the V gene TRBV7-2; 8 bases match TRBD2. Germline values: CDR1 SGHTA, CDR2 FQGNSA. The junction had 2 bases not matched to a gene; V was cut back by 1 base and J by 3 bases. The CDR3 is made up of 14 amino acids. Full variable domain (outside the CDR3, taken from reference TRBV7-2 and TRBJ2-7): GAGVSQSPSNKVTEKGKDVELRCDPISGHTALYWYRQSLGQGLEFLIYFQGNSAPDKSGLPSDRFSAERTGGSVSTLTIQRTQQEDSAVYLCASSLVGGDYEQYFGPGTRLTVT.

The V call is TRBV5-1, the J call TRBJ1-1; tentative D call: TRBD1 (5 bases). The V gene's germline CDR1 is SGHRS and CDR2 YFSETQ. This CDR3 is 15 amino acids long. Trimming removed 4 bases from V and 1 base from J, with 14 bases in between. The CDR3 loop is CASSRRVAENTEAFF. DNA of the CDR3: TGCGCCAGCAGCCGCAGGGTAGCTGAGAACACTGAAGCTTTCTTT.

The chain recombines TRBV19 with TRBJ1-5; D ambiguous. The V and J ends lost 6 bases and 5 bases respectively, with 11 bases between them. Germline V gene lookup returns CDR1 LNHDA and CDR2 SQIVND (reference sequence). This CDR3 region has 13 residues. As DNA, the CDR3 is TGTGCCAGTAGATCCCGCCAGGATCAGCCCCAGCATTTT. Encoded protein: CASRSRQDQPQHF. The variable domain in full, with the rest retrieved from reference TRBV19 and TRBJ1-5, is DGGITQSPKYLFRKEGQNVTLSCEQNLNHDAMYWYRQDPGQGLRLIYYSQIVNDFQKGDIAEGYSVSREKKESFPLTVTSAQKNPTAFYLCASRSRQDQPQHFGDGTRLSIL.

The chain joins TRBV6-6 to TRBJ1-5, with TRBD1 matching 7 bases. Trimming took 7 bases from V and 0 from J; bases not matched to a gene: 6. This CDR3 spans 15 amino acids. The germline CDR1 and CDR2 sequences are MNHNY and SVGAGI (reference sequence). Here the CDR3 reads CASKENRGSNQPQHF. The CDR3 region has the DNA TGTGCCAGCAAGGAAAACAGGGGTAGCAATCAGCCCCAGCATTTT.

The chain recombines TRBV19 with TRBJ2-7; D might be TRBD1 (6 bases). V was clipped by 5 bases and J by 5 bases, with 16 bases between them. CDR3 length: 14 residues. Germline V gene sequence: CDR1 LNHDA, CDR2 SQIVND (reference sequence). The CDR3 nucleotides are TGTGCCAGTAGTTTGACAGGAAGAATAAACGAGCAGTACTTC. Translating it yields CASSLTGRINEQYF. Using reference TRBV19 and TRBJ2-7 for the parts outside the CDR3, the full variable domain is DGGITQSPKYLFRKEGQNVTLSCEQNLNHDAMYWYRQDPGQGLRLIYYSQIVNDFQKGDIAEGYSVSREKKESFPLTVTSAQKNPTAFYLCASSLTGRINEQYFGPGTRLTVT.

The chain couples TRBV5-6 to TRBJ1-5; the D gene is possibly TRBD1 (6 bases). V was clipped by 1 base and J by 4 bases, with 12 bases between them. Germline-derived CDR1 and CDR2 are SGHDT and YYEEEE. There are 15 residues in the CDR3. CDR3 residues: CASSLTTGGNQPQHF. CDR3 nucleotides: TGTGCCAGCAGCTTGACGACAGGAGGTAATCAGCCCCAGCATTTT.

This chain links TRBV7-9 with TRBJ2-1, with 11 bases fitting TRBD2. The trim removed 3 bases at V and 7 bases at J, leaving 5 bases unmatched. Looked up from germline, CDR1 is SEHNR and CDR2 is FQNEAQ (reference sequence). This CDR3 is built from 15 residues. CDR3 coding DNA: TGTGCCAGCAGCTTTCGACTAGCGGGGACAAATGAGCAGTTCTTC. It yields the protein CASSFRLAGTNEQFF.